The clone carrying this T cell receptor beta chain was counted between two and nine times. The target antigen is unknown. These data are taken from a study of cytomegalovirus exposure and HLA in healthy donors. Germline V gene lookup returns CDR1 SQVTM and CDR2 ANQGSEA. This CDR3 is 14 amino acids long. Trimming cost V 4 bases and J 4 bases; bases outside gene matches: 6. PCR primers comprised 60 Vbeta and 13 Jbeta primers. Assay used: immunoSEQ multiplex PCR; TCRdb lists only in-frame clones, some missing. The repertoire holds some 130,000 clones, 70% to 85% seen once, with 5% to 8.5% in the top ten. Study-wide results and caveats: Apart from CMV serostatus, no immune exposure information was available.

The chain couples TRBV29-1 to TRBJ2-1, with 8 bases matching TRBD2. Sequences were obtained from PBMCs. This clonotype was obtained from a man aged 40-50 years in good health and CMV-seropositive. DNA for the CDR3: TGCAGCGTTGTGGAGCGGGAGAGATACAATGAGCAGTTCTTC. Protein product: CSVVERERYNEQFF.